This is a list of T cell receptor beta chains from one sample in a study of blood T cell repertoires in COVID-19. Sequenced by immunoSEQ multiplex PCR; TCRdb stores in-frame clones only, minus some. The table lists around 250,000 clones, around 86% of them singletons, with about 2.1% in the top ten. The specimen was PBMCs or T cells enriched from blood (not recorded which). These TCRs come from a woman between 45 and 60 years old who had recovered from COVID-19. Each CDR3 is given with its conserved first and last residue. D genes are given only for firm matches. Clone size is not always given. Where it is, it says once, few, many or a class for expanded clones.

abundance	v_gene	d_gene	j_gene	CDR3nt	CDR3aa
.	TRBV2	.	TRBJ2-1	TGTGCCAGCAGCGAATTCGGTTACAGGGAGATGAATGAGCAGTTCTTC	CASSEFGYREMNEQFF
.	TRBV27	.	TRBJ2-1	TGTGCCAGCAGTTTATCTAGCAATGAGCAGTTCTTC	CASSLSSNEQFF
.	TRBV4-3	TRBD1	TRBJ2-4	TGCGCCAGCAGCCAAGATGACAGGGCCAACATTCAGTACTTC	CASSQDDRANIQYF
.	TRBV24-1	.	TRBJ2-2	TGTGCCACCAGTGACCGGACAGCGAACACCGGGGAGCTGTTTTTT	CATSDRTANTGELFF
.	TRBV11-3	.	TRBJ2-7	TGTGCCAGCAGCCACGGGGGAAACTCCTACGAGCAGTACTTC	CASSHGGNSYEQYF
.	TRBV5-1	.	TRBJ1-4	TGCGCCAGCAGCTTGGAGGGAACCCCGGGGGAAAAACTGTTTTTT	CASSLEGTPGEKLFF
.	TRBV18	TRBD1	TRBJ1-1	TGTGCCAGCTCATCCGGACAGGCGCAACGGACTGAAGCTTTCTTT	CASSSGQAQRTEAFF
.	TRBV12-3/TRBV12-4	.	TRBJ1-1	TGTGCCAGCAGTTTGGGGCAGGGGACTGAAGCTTTCTTT	CASSLGQGTEAFF
.	TRBV6-4	TRBD1	TRBJ2-7	TGTGCCAGCACCGGACAGGAGAGCTCCTACGAGCAGTACTTC	CASTGQESSYEQYF
.	TRBV10-2	.	TRBJ2-7	TGCGCCAGCAGCGCACTACAGGGATCCGAGCAGTACTTC	CASSALQGSEQYF
.	TRBV7-2	TRBD2	TRBJ2-7	TGTGCCAGCAGCTTCTCCGGGACTAGCGGATCATACGAGCAGTACTTC	CASSFSGTSGSYEQYF
.	TRBV24-1	TRBD1	TRBJ2-3	TGTGCCACCATGCTATTGGGCAGGGGGCATTTAGATACGCAGTATTTT	CATMLLGRGHLDTQYF
.	TRBV7-2	TRBD2	TRBJ2-7	TGTGCCAGCAGCCCCACTAGCGGGTGGGCCAACGAGCAGTACTTC	CASSPTSGWANEQYF
.	TRBV6-6	TRBD2	TRBJ2-1	TGTGCCAGCAGCCGCCGGGCTAGCGGTCCGGGGGATGAGCAGTTCTTC	CASSRRASGPGDEQFF
.	TRBV19	TRBD1	TRBJ1-4	TGTGCCAGTAGCCGTCTCGGGACAGGGAATGAAAAACTGTTTTTT	CASSRLGTGNEKLFF
few	TRBV7-2	.	TRBJ1-5	TGTGCCAGCAGCTTAGAACAGAATCAGCCCCAGCATTTT	CASSLEQNQPQHF
once	TRBV27	.	TRBJ2-4	TGTGCCAGCAGTTTAGATAAATCGGGCATTCAGTACTTC	CASSLDKSGIQYF
.	TRBV27	TRBD2	TRBJ2-3	TGTGCCAGCAGCAAATTAGCGGGAGGCAGGGATACGCAGTATTTT	CASSKLAGGRDTQYF
.	TRBV5-6	.	TRBJ1-2	TGTGCCAGCAGCTTGACACAGGCCGGGGGCTACACCTTC	CASSLTQAGGYTF
.	TRBV5-1	TRBD2	TRBJ2-3	TGCGCCAGCAGCTTGGGCGGGAGTGTCGATACGCAGTATTTT	CASSLGGSVDTQYF